This T cell receptor beta chain was obtained from a study of cytomegalovirus exposure and HLA in healthy donors (dated by TCRdb to about 2017). In the study overall: An earlier analysis of some 600 of the donors reported approximately 260 Gb of sequence data and 117 million unique TCR beta sequences obtained from roughly 170 million T cells. An early release covering roughly 580 HLA-typed donors comprised roughly 300 gigabases of sequencing data and roughly 86 million unique TCR sequences. Of the roughly 400 genotyped donors, 65% to 90% were placed in the genetic ancestry cluster associated with self-reported Caucasian donors. The study aimed to test whether signatures of past pathogen exposure could be identified by cataloging public T cell receptors. The study profiled the T cell repertoires of fewer than 850 subjects by immunosequencing and related them to cytomegalovirus serostatus. In addition to the first cohort of roughly 670 subjects, a separate validation cohort of approximately 130 different subjects was used. To predict cytomegalovirus infection status, the study brought together high-throughput TCR immunosequencing, statistical association of individual TCRs with disease status, and machine learning. A later analysis re-examined previously published TCR beta repertoires from more than 650 donors and added high-resolution HLA genotyping to investigate patterns of TCR occurrence. Rather than drawing on any new phenotypic data, the later analysis identified candidate immune exposures from TCR beta sequences and the way those sequences occurred across donors. An earlier analysis of 587 of the donors applied high-throughput TCR beta sequencing to assess whether each TCR beta V gene segment acted as functional or pseudogenic. Donor age, sex, ethnicity and CMV serostatus were compiled together with the repertoire data. Genome-wide SNP genotypes for about 65% of the 666 donors were used in a later genetic analysis, which treated that subset as a discovery cohort. Every repertoire in the discovery cohort had been generated on one and the same sequencing platform. Class I and class II HLA loci were covered by the typing at four-digit resolution. Typing coverage differed by locus: A, B, C, DRB1 and DQB1 were typed in roughly 620-630 donors, DQA1 in 500 to 550, DPA1 in some 570, and DPB1 in 472. Several DR-DQ haplotypes were handled as single units for association and clustering because linkage in the cohort was strong. On average, around 200,000 unique TCR beta nucleotide sequences were sequenced per donor among 350 to 400 genotyped donors of the cohort, with 15% to 20% of those sequences being non-productive.

What the study reported, not specific to this receptor: In a later analysis, TCR association rates were found to vary across HLA loci, with the most associated TCRs seen for DRB1 alleles and the fewest for HLA-C alleles. Because some donors lacked HLA typing at each locus, the association tests relied only on the typed subset. The classifier was reported to diagnose cytomegalovirus status with high specificity and sensitivity in both the original and validation cohorts. A later genetic analysis reported fewer N-insertions in productive TCRs among donors in an Asian-associated ancestry cluster than the 666-donor mean. Correlated functional status among segregating V segments might reflect linkage disequilibrium, but an unknown experimental factor could not be ruled out. A further reported finding was that TCR beta sequences accurately predicted the HLA-A and HLA-B alleles for most subjects in the first cohort. The only immune exposure information available for the cohort was CMV serostatus. Roughly uniform sequencing depth across donors was assumed in presence/absence analyses, although this assumption may not hold. This cohort had only TCR beta chains sequenced, and the lack of alpha or paired-chain data limited which features could be detected. The study listed 150 to 200 TCR beta chains as associated with cytomegalovirus. According to a later analysis, parvovirus B19, influenza, CMV and Epstein-Barr virus appeared linked to several top co-occurrence clusters. In a later analysis, over 15,000 TCR beta sequences were associated with specific HLA alleles at a false discovery rate of 0.05. Strong co-occurrence of HLA alleles, especially DR and DQ, made assigning TCR associations to individual alleles difficult. Some IMGT-functional V segments, including TRBV6-2 and TRBV6-3, could not be distinguished by the 87-base-pair reads and were therefore excluded. In a later analysis, most CMV-associated TCR beta chains were found to appear HLA-restricted, with HLA associations seemingly driven largely by CMV exposure. In a later analysis, HLA-associated TCR beta chains were found to be more clonally expanded and to have lower generation probabilities than equally common non-associated chains. The authors suggested that the approach could potentially be extended to other disease states and immunological phenotypes. A few of the identified cytomegalovirus-associated TCR beta chains were confirmed in vitro to be specific for cytomegalovirus antigens. While some public TCRs were present in many individuals, most TCR sequences turned up only very rarely across donors. V-gene and J-gene trimming of TCR beta chains was associated with a missense DCLRE1C variant in a later genetic analysis, and the association was replicated in an independent cohort. An earlier analysis of approximately 500 of the donors showed that most TCR beta V segments appeared in productive rearrangements either about 87% or about 30% of the time, which broadly matched IMGT annotations. The earlier analysis of approximately 590 of the donors excluded 15 to 20 rarely observed V segments, including chromosome 9 orphons, because counts were too low. The sequencing pipeline was judged likely to have produced a cluster of highly shared sequence variants as a technical artifact.

The cohort was made up of about 670 healthy bone marrow donors. At the time of sampling, all cohort members were nominally healthy, though unrecorded immune exposures were likely present. The donor was CMV seronegative and was included in the group of approximately 350 seronegative cohort members. A peripheral blood sample was collected from each donor, and TCR beta sequencing was performed on peripheral blood mononuclear cells. The Qiagen DNeasy Blood Extraction Kit was used to extract genomic DNA from the blood cell samples. Libraries came from the immunoSEQ multiplex PCR assay. For the multiplex PCR, a mixture combining 60 forward primers for TCR Vbeta segments and 13 reverse primers for TCR Jbeta segments was used. The CDR3 region of rearranged TCR beta genes was amplified from genomic DNA by a multiplex PCR assay. The amplified TCR beta libraries were sequenced on the Illumina HiSeq System as 87-base-pair reads. The authors' analysis ran thus. Across the 700 or so repertoires, a later analysis counted tens of millions of unique TCR beta chains, 9 million to 14 million of which were shared by at least two donors. A nearest-neighbor algorithm error-corrected the raw reads and collapsed the reads into unique sequences, merging closely related sequences to remove PCR and sequencing errors. To assign V, D and J gene segments, CDR3 sequences were aligned to IMGT reference sequences. For a sequence to be retained, a match of at least six nucleotides was required to both a V gene segment and a J gene segment. Rearrangements were called productive when the CDR3 lacked stop codons and stayed in frame with V and J; all others were non-productive. Following IMGT convention, CDR3 was defined as the stretch from the second conserved V-encoded cysteine up to the conserved J-encoded phenylalanine. Sequences without an unambiguous match to a single V gene segment were excluded from the earlier analysis of about 600 of the donors. An earlier analysis of 500 to 700 of the donors classified V segments as functional when productive rearrangements were above 56.7% and as segregating when the standard deviation between donors was above 5%. To diagnose cytomegalovirus status from the catalog of TCR beta chain sequences, a statistical classification framework was built. In a later analysis, TCR nucleotide sequences were compared against IMGT/GENE-DB human TR gene sequences so that V and J genes could be assigned. A later analysis assigned CDR3 sequences and most-parsimonious VDJ recombination scenarios with the TCRdist pipeline. In a later analysis, each TCR beta chain was defined by its CDR3 amino acid sequence together with its V-gene family, and reads lacking a unique V-gene family were excluded. As a way to deal with suspected cross-contamination and a sequencing artifact, a later analysis dropped roughly 620 nucleotide sequences that were highly shared and had low generation probability. For each public chain, a later analysis derived a clonal expansion index from normalized ranks of inferred template counts within each repertoire. Generation probabilities in a later analysis came from a VDJ recombination model fitted to out-of-frame rearrangements, and those results were checked against IGoR. In a later analysis, TCR-TCR, TCR-HLA and TCR-CMV co-occurrence was scored with hypergeometric tests, and a repertoire-size bias correction was applied to TCR pairs. False discovery rates were estimated in a later analysis by permuting HLA or CMV assignments 20 times. A later analysis grouped co-occurring TCRs with DBSCAN, adding TCRdist sequence similarity when clustering within HLA-allele-positive subsets. Co-occurrence clustering excluded repertoires with fewer than 30,000 or more than 120,000 public chains, plus five with anomalous nucleotide sharing. TCRdb mirrors the immuneACCESS table, restricted to in-frame sequences. Some clones are absent from its copies; in checked studies, under half trace to an unresolved V gene, and the reason for the others is unknown. V, J and clone size are taken as reported in that table, and D and trimming were inferred from the DNA itself. Per the sample table, the count is more than 95,000 clones. The ten largest clones represent 2% to 2.5% of the sample.

The CDR3 sequence holds 14 residues, the cysteine and phenylalanine included. CDR3 DNA is the only sequence kept; it has 42 bases, read in frame from the first base. The germline ends are 13 bases apart after V is trimmed by 1 base and J by 4 bases. Looking up the germline V gene (reference sequence) yields CDR1 GTSNPN and CDR2 SVGIG. About this clone itself: It lacks a known antigen.

Sequencing was performed on PBMCs. The origin of this receptor is a man between 35 and 55 years old in good health and CMV-seronegative. The rearranged segments are TRBV30 and TRBJ1-2; TRBD1 is a possible D gene, resting on 5 matching bases. The CDR3 region: CAWSDKGQVYGYTF. The bases are TGTGCCTGGAGTGATAAGGGGCAGGTCTATGGCTACACCTTC.